The 15 T cell receptor beta chains in this list originate from one sample, sequenced in a study of vaccination and CD4 T cells after COVID-19 (dated by TCRdb to 2021 to 2024). The treatment or condition tag for this specimen amounts to: approximately 10-day PBMC culture with coronavirus spike peptide pools or control peptides (ViraFEST assay). Library generation was performed with PCR. Sequencing took place on an Illumina iSeq 100. TCR sequencing of DNA from cultured CD4+ T cells used the Oncomine TCR Beta short-read assay at the Johns Hopkins FTIC core. TCRdb passed the public sequencing reads through fastp at Q25 and MiXCR, retaining productive beta sequences. Merged by CDR3 protein, the rows form single entries marked with the most common genes and DNA. Here the sample has approximately 11,000 distinct CDR3 sequences; around 60% occur a single time. 30% to 40% of the sample belongs to the ten largest clones.

The antigens of these receptors remain unknown. Source material: CD4+ T cells from blood, cultured in vitro. The receptor set was obtained from a human donor who had recovered from COVID-19.

The rearrangement joins TRBV6-2 or TRBV6-3 to TRBJ2-1, with 7 bases fitting TRBD1. Germline CDR1 and CDR2: MNHEY and SVGEGT. The J segment lost 5 bases and the V segment lost 5 bases, leaving 9 bases of the junction unmatched. This CDR3 comprises 15 residues. The CDR3 nucleotides are TGTGCCAGCAGTATCCTGACAGGGCGAGACAATGAGCAGTTCTTC. This gives the protein CASSILTGRDNEQFF.

V and J are TRBV6-1 and TRBJ2-5; maybe TRBD2 (6 bases). The CDR3 sequence is 13 residues long. V lost 10 bases and J 2 bases, leaving 14 bases between the germline ends. Per the germline V gene, CDR1 is MNHNS and CDR2 is SASEGT. The CDR3 protein is CAIGASAQETQYF. The CDR3 DNA sequence: TGTGCCATTGGAGCTAGCGCACAAGAGACCCAGTACTTC.

This clonotype was counted once. Written as DNA, the CDR3 is TGTGCCAGCAGCTTGGGCCAGCGGGGGGCTGAAGCTTTCTTT. It specifies CASSLGQRGAEAFF. This chain connects TRBV7-8 to TRBJ1-1; D possibly corresponds to TRBD1 (5 bases). Germline V CDR1 and CDR2: SGHVS, FQNEAQ. The V gene lost 3 bases and the J gene lost 6 bases, with 14 bases spanning the gap. This CDR3 has 14 residues.

The genes are TRBV28 and TRBJ1-3; 11 bases match TRBD1. The length of the CDR3 is 17 residues. Germline V gives CDR1 MDHEN, CDR2 SYDVKM. V was clipped by 5 bases and J by 0 bases; unmatched bases: 6. The CDR3 region is CASSARGTGGSGNTIYF. CDR3 in DNA: TGTGCCAGCAGTGCTCGCGGGACAGGGGGCTCTGGAAACACCATATATTTT.

The genes are TRBV30 and TRBJ1-1, with TRBD1 matching 8 bases. Per germline, CDR1 GTSNPN and CDR2 SVGIG (reference sequence). The CDR3 extends over 11 amino acids. V lost 5 bases to trimming and J lost 8 bases; unmatched junction nucleotides: 4. Here the CDR3 DNA reads TGTGCCTGGGCCCAGGGGGCAGAAGCTTTCTTT. Encoded protein: CAWAQGAEAFF.

Here the CDR3 DNA reads TGCAGTGCTAGTCGGCCAGGGGGCACAGATACGCAGTATTTT. This codes for CSASRPGGTDTQYF. The V gene is TRBV20-1, the J gene TRBJ2-3; a possible D gene is TRBD1 (6 bases). CDR1 is DFQATT and CDR2 is SNEGSKA in the germline V gene (reference sequence). This CDR3 has 14 amino acids. The germline V and J ends were trimmed by 3 bases and 1 base, with 11 bases remaining between them.

The chain links TRBV30 to TRBJ1-2, with D uncertain. Germline CDR1 GTSNPN, CDR2 SVGIG (reference sequence). V lost 4 bases, J lost 5 bases, and 11 bases lay in between. The CDR3 spans 12 residues. CDR3 sequence: CAWTGRQYGYTF. CDR3 sequence (DNA): TGTGCCTGGACGGGGAGGCAATATGGCTACACCTTC.

The gene calls are TRBV9 and TRBJ1-6; TRBD1 aligns across 7 bases. Germline V gene lookup returns CDR1 SGDLS and CDR2 YYNGEE. V trimming: 3 bases; J trimming: 7 bases; junction bases outside the gene matches: 10. The CDR3 is 16 amino acids. CDR3 sequence: CASSARTGTENSPLHF. DNA for the CDR3: TGTGCCAGCAGCGCCCGTACCGGGACAGAAAATTCACCCCTCCACTTT.

This chain uses TRBV6-5 with TRBJ1-1; TRBD1 matches at 11 bases. The ends lost 4 bases at V and 5 bases at J; junction bases unmatched: 6. The germline CDR1 and CDR2 sequences are MNHEY and SVGAGI. The CDR3 spans 15 residues. CDR3 amino acids: CASSFSGTGGTEAFF. The CDR3 coding sequence is TGTGCCAGCAGTTTTTCCGGGACAGGGGGGACTGAAGCTTTCTTT.

CDR3 in DNA: TGTGCCAGCAGTTCAGGTCCACGGGACACTGAAGCTTTCTTT. Its translation: CASSSGPRDTEAFF. The rearrangement links TRBV27 to TRBJ1-1; D is unresolved. The CDR3 loop spans 14 amino acids. The V end lost 4 bases, the J end lost 3 bases, and 12 bases lay between the germline ends. Looked up from germline, CDR1 is MNHEY and CDR2 is SMNVEV (reference sequence).

The V and J genes are TRBV7-2 and TRBJ2-3, with 8 bases matching TRBD2. The CDR3 is 14 amino acids. CDR1 and CDR2 (germline): SGHTA, FQGNSA. V gave up 4 bases and J gave up 5 bases; unmatched junction bases: 5. The CDR3 region has the DNA TGTGCCAGCAGCTGGACTAGCCAGGGAGATACGCAGTATTTT. Protein product: CASSWTSQGDTQYF.

The gene calls are TRBV11-3 and TRBJ2-7; TRBD1 agrees at 7 bases. Germline assignment: CDR1 SGHNT and CDR2 YENEEA. V lost 4 bases and J lost 0; bases outside the gene matches: 3. The CDR3 has 14 residues. This CDR3 reads CASSSTGVSYEQYF. CDR3 DNA sequence: TGTGCCAGCAGCTCCACAGGGGTCTCCTACGAGCAGTACTTC.

The chain links TRBV5-4 to TRBJ2-3; D could derive from TRBD1 or TRBD2 (5 bases each). Germline values: CDR1 SGHNT, CDR2 YYREEE (reference sequence). V was clipped by 5 bases and J by 0 bases, with 7 bases between them. The CDR3 totals 13 residues. CDR3 sequence reads: CASSRDSTDTQYF. CDR3 nucleotide sequence: TGTGCCAGCAGTCGGGACAGCACAGATACGCAGTATTTT.

This chain connects TRBV4-3 to TRBJ2-6, with D perhaps matching TRBD2 (5 bases). This CDR3 has 16 amino acids. Deletions cut 0 bases from V and 0 bases from J, with 6 bases between. The germline V gene encodes CDR1 LGHNA and CDR2 YSLEER. The CDR3 here is CASSQDAGSGANVLTF. CDR3 bases: TGCGCCAGCAGCCAAGATGCGGGCTCTGGGGCCAACGTCCTGACTTTC.

V and J are TRBV7-2 and TRBJ2-7, with D hard to call. Germline CDR1 reads SGHTA; CDR2 reads FQGNSA. Trimming shortened V by 2 bases and J by 3 bases, and 11 bases separated the two germline ends. CDR3 length: 14 amino acids. This CDR3 reads CASSLYGKIYEQYF. The CDR3 nucleotides read TGTGCCAGCAGCTTATACGGTAAAATCTACGAGCAGTACTTC.